The entry below gives a single T cell receptor (beta chain) sequence along with its context. Its antigen remains unknown. These data come from a study of T cell responses to AZD1222 COVID-19 vaccine. Whole-study findings and limits: Donors were chiefly white British, with a greater number of females, and clonal diversity was perhaps underestimated.

Libraries were prepared by immunoSEQ multiplex PCR; TCRdb keeps only in-frame clonotypes and omits some of them. The table lists roughly 150,000 clones, almost 95% of them singletons. The CDR3 length is 14 residues. Germline V gene lookup returns CDR1 GTSNPN and CDR2 SVGIG (reference sequence). Deletions cut 7 bases from V and 0 bases from J, with 13 bases between. The chain combines TRBV30 with TRBJ1-5, with no clear D. This clonotype was obtained from an adult in good health. The sample consisted of peripheral blood, taken on day 0 of AZD1222 vaccination. The CDR3 DNA follows: TGTGCCTCGCAAACGGCTGATAGCAATCAGCCCCAGCATTTT. It encodes CASQTADSNQPQHF. Full variable domain (remainder filled in from reference TRBV30 and TRBJ1-5): SQTIHQWPATLVQPVGSPLSLECTVEGTSNPNLYWYRQAAGRGLQLLFYSVGIGQISSEVPQNLSASRPQDRQFILSSKKLLLSDSGFYLCASQTADSNQPQHFGDGTRLSIL.